Below, one TCR beta chain is given with its context. TCRdb reprocessed the 5' RACE reads and keeps a single row for each CDR3 protein, giving no DNA. Here the sample table reports some 150,000 distinct CDR3 sequences. The source of the sample is a study of monozygotic twins with inflammatory bowel disease. Germline V lookup: CDR1 SGHTA, CDR2 FQGNSA. The CDR3 runs 13 residues. Sequencing was carried out using blood. V and J are TRBV7-2 and TRBJ2-3; TCRdb reports TRBD2, a call that lacks DNA to check it against. This TCR came from a human donor with ulcerative colitis or Crohn's disease, or a healthy co-twin of an affected twin (not recorded which). The CDR3 here is CASSHGSPDTQYF.